This record looks at one TCR beta chain sequence and its context. This entry belongs to a study of cytomegalovirus exposure and HLA in healthy donors. The primer mix had 60 Vbeta and 13 Jbeta primers. Repertoires were generated with immunoSEQ multiplex PCR, while TCRdb's copy carries only in-frame clones and drops some. Found here are hundreds of thousands of clones, just under 85% of them singletons; the top ten hold about 0.6%. In germline, CDR1 is MDHEN, CDR2 SYDVKM. Deletions cut 6 bases from V and 2 bases from J, with 17 bases between. This CDR3 comprises 15 residues. Material: PBMCs. This TCR derives from a middle-aged woman in good health and CMV-seronegative. The genes are TRBV28 and TRBJ2-7, with D maybe TRBD1 (5 bases). The CDR3 DNA reads as TGTGCCAGCAGAATCTCGACAGCCTTGACCTACGAGCAGTACTTC. It encodes CASRISTALTYEQYF.